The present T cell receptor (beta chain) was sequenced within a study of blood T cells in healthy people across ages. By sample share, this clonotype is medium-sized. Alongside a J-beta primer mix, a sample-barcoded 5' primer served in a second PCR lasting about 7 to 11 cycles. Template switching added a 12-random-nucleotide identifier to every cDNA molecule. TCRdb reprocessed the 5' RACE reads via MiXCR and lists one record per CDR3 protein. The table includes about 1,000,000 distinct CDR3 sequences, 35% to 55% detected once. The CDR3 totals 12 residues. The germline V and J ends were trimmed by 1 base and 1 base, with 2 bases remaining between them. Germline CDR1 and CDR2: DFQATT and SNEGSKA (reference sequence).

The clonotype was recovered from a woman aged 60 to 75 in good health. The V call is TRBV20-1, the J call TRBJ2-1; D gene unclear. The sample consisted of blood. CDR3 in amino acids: CSARGSYNEQFF. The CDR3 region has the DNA TGCAGTGCTAGAGGGTCCTACAATGAGCAGTTCTTC.